Reported below is one T cell receptor (beta chain). Its matching antigen is unknown. This sample is part of a study of T cell repertoires in cytomegalovirus infection. Across the whole study: Indications of both CMV infection and matching HLA type were provided by public TCR beta signatures. Findings and limits, study-wide: What dominated the ex vivo response were HLA-C-restricted CMV-specific TCR beta clonotypes. Cumulative public TCR beta family frequency identified CMV carriers with the relevant HLA.

TCRdb re-derived calls from the reads in MiXCR, one entry per CDR3 protein. The sample records some 920,000 distinct CDR3 sequences, about 33% being singletons. Specimen: cultured CD8+ T cells from PBMCs, collected from culture after CMV antigen stimulation. This receptor was obtained from a human donor in good health (CMV status not recorded). Some clones in this sample may be carry-over from other donors' samples.

The CDR3 DNA reads TGTGCCAGCAGCTTGGCGGTTCGGCCTAGCACAGATACGCAGTATTTT. Protein: CASSLAVRPSTDTQYF. The chain has TRBV5-6 and TRBJ2-3, with D uncertain. Trimming pared 0 bases from V and 0 bases from J, leaving 11 bases between. The CDR3 has 16 residues. Germline assignment: CDR1 SGHDT and CDR2 YYEEEE.